This TCR beta chain was obtained from a study of kidney transplant recipient with SARS-CoV-2 infection. This clonotype was seen repeatedly, ten times or more. TCRdb passed the reads through MiXCR, listing each CDR3 protein once. The data hold some 220,000 distinct CDR3 sequences, with 29% observed a single time. Germline assignment: CDR1 DFQATT and CDR2 SNEGSKA (reference sequence). This CDR3 contains 12 residues. The V end was cut by 4 bases, the J end by 7 bases, with 10 bases between. Specimen: a blood sample, collected at baseline and on day 111 from a kidney transplant recipient. The sequence came from a male patient aged 25 to 39 who had COVID-19 and was a kidney transplant recipient. Some T cells may be transferred from the graft donor. J is TRBJ1-4 and V is TRBV20-1; TRBD1 might be the D (6 bases). In nucleotides, the CDR3 is TGCAGTGCTAATCGAGGGGGTGAAAAACTGTTTTTT. Its translation is CSANRGGEKLFF.